This TCR beta chain was obtained from a study of blood T cell repertoires in COVID-19. Study-level background: T cells, B-cell-depleted T cells, or PBMCs provided the cDNA or gDNA that served as material.

Authors' analysis steps: The assay estimated nucleated cells by amplifying reference gene primers. The protocol was immunoSEQ multiplex PCR, while the TCRdb copy is restricted to in-frame clones and leaves out a portion. Clone size and V and J calls were adopted from that table, with D and trimming inferred from the DNA. The data hold about 350,000 clones, with roughly 87% observed a single time. CDR1 is MDHEN and CDR2 is SYDVKM in the germline V gene. This CDR3 has 15 amino acids. Losses at the gene ends were 2 bases for V and 7 bases for J; bases not matched to a gene: 9. The receptor comes from a young woman who had recovered from COVID-19. This rearrangement joins TRBV28 to TRBJ1-2; 8 bases map to TRBD1. Sequences were obtained from PBMCs or T cells enriched from blood (not recorded which). This CDR3 reads CASSLNSRGRGGYTF. Written as DNA, the CDR3 is TGTGCCAGCAGTTTAAACTCCAGGGGGCGAGGTGGCTACACCTTC.